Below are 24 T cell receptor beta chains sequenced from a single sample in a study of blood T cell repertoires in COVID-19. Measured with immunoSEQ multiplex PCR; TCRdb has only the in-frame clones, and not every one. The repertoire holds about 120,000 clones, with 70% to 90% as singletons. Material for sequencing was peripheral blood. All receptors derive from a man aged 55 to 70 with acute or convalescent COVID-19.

The CDR3 here is CASSLVSGRANEQYF. CDR3 coding DNA: TGTGCCAGCAGCTTGGTTAGCGGGAGGGCCAACGAGCAGTACTTC. The chain links TRBV5-5 to TRBJ2-7; TRBD2 agrees at 11 bases. Germline assignment: CDR1 SGHKS and CDR2 YYEKEE (reference sequence). Trimming took 0 bases from V and 5 from J; bases not matched to a gene: 4. This CDR3 region has 15 residues.

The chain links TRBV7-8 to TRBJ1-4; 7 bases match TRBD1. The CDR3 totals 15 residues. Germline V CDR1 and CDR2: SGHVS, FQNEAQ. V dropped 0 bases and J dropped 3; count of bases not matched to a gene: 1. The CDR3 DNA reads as TGTGCCAGCAGCTTAGCGACAGGGTCTAATGAAAAACTGTTTTTT. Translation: CASSLATGSNEKLFF.

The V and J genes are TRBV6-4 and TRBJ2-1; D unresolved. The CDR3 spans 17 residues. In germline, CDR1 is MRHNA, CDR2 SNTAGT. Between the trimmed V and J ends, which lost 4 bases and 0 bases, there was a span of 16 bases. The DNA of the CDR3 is TGTGCCAGCAGTGCCAGGCCGAGTCCCAGCTCCTACAATGAGCAGTTCTTC. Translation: CASSARPSPSSYNEQFF.

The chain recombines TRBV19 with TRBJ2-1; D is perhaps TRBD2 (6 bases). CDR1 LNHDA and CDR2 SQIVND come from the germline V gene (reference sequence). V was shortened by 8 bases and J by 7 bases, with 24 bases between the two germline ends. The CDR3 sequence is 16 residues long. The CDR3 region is CASATHGGITGNEQFF. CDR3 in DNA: TGTGCCAGTGCGACCCACGGCGGGATTACTGGAAATGAGCAGTTCTTC.

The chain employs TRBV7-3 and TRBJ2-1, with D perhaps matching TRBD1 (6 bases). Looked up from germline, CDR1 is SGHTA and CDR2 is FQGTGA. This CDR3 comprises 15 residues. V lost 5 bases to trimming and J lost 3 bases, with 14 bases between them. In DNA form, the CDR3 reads TGTGCCAGCAGCCCCACAGGGAACTTCTACAATGAGCAGTTCTTC. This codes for CASSPTGNFYNEQFF.

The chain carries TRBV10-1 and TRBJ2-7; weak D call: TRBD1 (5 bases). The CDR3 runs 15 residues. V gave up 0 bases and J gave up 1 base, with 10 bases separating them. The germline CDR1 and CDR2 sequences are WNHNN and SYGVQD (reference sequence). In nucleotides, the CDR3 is TGCGCCAGCAGTGAGTCCCAGGGAAGGTCCTACGAGCAGTACTTC. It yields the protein CASSESQGRSYEQYF.

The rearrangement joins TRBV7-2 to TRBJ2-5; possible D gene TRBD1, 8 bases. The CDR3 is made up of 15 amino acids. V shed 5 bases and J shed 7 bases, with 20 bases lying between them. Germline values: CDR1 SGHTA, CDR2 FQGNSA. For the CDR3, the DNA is TGTGCCAGCAGCGCCACAGGGGGAAGGGAGGGGACCCAGTACTTC. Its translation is CASSATGGREGTQYF.

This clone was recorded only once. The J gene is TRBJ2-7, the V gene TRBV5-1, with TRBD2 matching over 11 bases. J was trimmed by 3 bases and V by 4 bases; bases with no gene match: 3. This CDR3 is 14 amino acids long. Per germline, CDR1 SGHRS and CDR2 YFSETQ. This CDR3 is CASSLGLAVYEQYF. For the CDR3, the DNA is TGCGCCAGCAGCCTGGGACTAGCGGTCTACGAGCAGTACTTC.

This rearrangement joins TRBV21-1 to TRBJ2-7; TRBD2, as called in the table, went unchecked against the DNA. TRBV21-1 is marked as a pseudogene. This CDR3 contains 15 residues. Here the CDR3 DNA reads TGTGCCAGCAGCCCGGGACTAGCGTTTACCTACGAGCAGTACTTC. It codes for CASSPGLAFTYEQYF.

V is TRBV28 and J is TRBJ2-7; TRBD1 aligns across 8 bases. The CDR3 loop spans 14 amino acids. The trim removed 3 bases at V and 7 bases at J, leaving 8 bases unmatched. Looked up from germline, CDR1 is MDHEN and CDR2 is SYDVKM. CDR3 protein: CASSFDRGGREQYF. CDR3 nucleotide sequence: TGTGCCAGCAGTTTCGACAGGGGAGGAAGGGAGCAGTACTTC.

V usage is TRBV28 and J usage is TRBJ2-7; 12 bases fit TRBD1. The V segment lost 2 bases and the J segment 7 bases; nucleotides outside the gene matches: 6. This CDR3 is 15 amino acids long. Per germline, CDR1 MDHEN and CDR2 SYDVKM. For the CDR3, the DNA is TGTGCCAGCAGTTTAATGGGACAGGGGGCCGGAGAGCAGTACTTC. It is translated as CASSLMGQGAGEQYF.

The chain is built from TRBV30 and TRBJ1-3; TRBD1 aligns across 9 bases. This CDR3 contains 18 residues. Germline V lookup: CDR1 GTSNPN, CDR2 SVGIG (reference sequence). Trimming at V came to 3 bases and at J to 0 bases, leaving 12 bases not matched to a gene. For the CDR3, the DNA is TGTGCCTGGAGAGTCTTGGGACAGGGACTTATCTCTGGAAACACCATATATTTT. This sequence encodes CAWRVLGQGLISGNTIYF. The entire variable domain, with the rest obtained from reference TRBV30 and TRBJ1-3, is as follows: SQTIHQWPATLVQPVGSPLSLECTVEGTSNPNLYWYRQAAGRGLQLLFYSVGIGQISSEVPQNLSASRPQDRQFILSSKKLLLSDSGFYLCAWRVLGQGLISGNTIYFGEGSWLTVV.

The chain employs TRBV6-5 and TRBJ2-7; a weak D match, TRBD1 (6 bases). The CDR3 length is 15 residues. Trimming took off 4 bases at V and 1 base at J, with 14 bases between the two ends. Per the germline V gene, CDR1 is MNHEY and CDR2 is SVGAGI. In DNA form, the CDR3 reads TGTGCCAGCAGTTTAGATACAGGGAGTTCCTACGAGCAGTACTTC. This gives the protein CASSLDTGSSYEQYF.

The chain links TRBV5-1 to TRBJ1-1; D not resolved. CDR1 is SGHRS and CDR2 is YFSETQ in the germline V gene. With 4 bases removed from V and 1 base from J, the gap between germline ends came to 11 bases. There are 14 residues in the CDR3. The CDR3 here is CASSAHRSNTEAFF. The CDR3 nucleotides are TGCGCCAGCAGCGCACACCGTTCGAACACTGAAGCTTTCTTT.

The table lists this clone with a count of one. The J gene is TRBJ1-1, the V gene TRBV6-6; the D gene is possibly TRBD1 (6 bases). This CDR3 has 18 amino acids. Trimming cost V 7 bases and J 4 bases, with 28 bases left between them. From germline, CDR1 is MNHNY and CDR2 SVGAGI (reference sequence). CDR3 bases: TGTGCCAGCACTCGCTCTCCGGGGGGCGCATTGGTGAGCACTGAAGCTTTCTTT. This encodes CASTRSPGGALVSTEAFF.

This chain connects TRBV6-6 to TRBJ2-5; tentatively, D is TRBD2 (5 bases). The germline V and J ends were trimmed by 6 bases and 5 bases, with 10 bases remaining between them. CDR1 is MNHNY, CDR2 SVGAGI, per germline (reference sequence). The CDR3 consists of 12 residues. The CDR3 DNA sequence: TGTGCCAGCAGCCTAGCTCGGGAGACCCAGTACTTC. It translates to CASSLARETQYF.

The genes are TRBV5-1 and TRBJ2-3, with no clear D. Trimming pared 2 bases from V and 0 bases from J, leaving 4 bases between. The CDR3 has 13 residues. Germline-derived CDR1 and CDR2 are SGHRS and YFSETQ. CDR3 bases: TGCGCCAGCAGCTTCGGTAGCACAGATACGCAGTATTTT. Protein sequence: CASSFGSTDTQYF.

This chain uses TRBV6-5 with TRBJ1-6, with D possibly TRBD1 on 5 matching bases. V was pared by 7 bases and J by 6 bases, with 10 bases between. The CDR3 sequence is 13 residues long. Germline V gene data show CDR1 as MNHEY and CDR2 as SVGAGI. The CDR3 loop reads CASKDSVNSPLHF. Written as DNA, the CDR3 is TGTGCCAGCAAAGACAGCGTTAATTCACCCCTCCACTTT.

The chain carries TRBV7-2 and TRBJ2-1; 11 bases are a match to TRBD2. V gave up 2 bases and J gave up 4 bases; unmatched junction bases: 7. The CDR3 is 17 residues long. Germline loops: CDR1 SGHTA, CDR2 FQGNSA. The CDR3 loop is CASSLRAASGRYNEQFF. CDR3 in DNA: TGTGCCAGCAGCTTAAGGGCGGCTAGCGGGAGGTACAATGAGCAGTTCTTC.

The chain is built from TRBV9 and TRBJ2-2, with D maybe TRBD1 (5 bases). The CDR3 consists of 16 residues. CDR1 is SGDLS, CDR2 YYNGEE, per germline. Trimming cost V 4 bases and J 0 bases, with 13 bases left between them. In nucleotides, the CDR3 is TGTGCCAGCAGCCCTTGGACATGGACGAACACCGGGGAGCTGTTTTTT. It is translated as CASSPWTWTNTGELFF.

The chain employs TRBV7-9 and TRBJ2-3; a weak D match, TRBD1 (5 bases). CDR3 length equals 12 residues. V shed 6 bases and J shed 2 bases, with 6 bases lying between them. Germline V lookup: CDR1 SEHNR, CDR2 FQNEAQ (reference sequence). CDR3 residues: CASRTATDTQYF. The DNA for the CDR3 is TGTGCCAGCAGGACAGCCACAGATACGCAGTATTTT.

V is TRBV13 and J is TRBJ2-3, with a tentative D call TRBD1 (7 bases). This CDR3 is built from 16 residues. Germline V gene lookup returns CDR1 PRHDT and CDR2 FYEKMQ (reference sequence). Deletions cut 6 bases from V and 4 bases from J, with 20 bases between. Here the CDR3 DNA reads TGTGCCAGCAGTCCGTATAGCGGTCAGGGGGCAGATACGCAGTATTTT. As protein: CASSPYSGQGADTQYF.

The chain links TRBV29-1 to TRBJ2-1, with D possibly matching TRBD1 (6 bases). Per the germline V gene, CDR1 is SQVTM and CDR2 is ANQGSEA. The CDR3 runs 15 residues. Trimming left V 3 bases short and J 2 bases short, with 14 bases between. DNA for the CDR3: TGCAGCGTTGAGCAGGGGAGTAGGGCCTACAATGAGCAGTTCTTC. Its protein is CSVEQGSRAYNEQFF.

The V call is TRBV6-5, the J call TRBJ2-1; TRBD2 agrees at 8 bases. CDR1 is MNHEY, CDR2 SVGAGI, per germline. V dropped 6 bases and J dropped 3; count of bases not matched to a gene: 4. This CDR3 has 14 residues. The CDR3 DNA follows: TGTGCCAGCAGAAAGGGACTAGACTACAATGAGCAGTTCTTC. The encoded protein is CASRKGLDYNEQFF.